A single TCR beta chain is shown here with its context. Combining a sample-barcoded 5' primer with a J-beta primer mix, a second PCR ran for about 7 to 11 cycles. Each CDR3 protein is one row after TCRdb ran MiXCR on the 5' RACE reads. The repertoire consists of roughly 1,100,000 distinct CDR3 sequences, with approximately 25% occurring once and the leading ten covering around 0.75%. The CDR3 loop spans 12 amino acids. The V gene's germline CDR1 is DFQATT and CDR2 SNEGSKA (reference sequence). The V gene lost 0 bases and the J gene lost 3 bases, with 3 bases spanning the gap. The data stem from a study of blood T cells in healthy people across ages. The data were also submitted as part of a second study, on T cells of mothers and their children.

Sequenced input: blood. The chain has TRBV20-1 and TRBJ1-3; D gene unclear. This receptor was taken from a girl aged 2-10 years in good health. The CDR3 loop reads CSARDFGNTIYF. As DNA, the CDR3 is TGCAGTGCTAGAGATTTTGGAAACACCATATATTTT.